This T cell receptor (beta chain) was documented in a study of beta chain features in type 1 diabetes. Concerning this clone: Its antigen is not known.

Investigators reverse transcribed all isolated RNA, so they sequenced expressed TCRB transcripts. Only in-frame clones appear in the TCRdb table, and some are missing; sequencing was by immunoSEQ multiplex PCR. The repertoire consists of 95,000 to 110,000 clones, with roughly 28% occurring once and the leading ten covering 0.5% to 0.6%. The collection from each donor was one heparinised blood draw averaging around 100 mL. Staining for CD45RO/CCR7/CD25/CD127/CD95/CD27 allowed sorting of CD4+ naive, central memory, regulatory and stem cell-like memory cells. Study-level findings and limits: There was a possibility that cDNA sequencing over-represented cells with high TCR expression. Researchers reported that naive, central memory and Treg TCRB repertoires appeared more similar in patients than in healthy donors. Shortening that was moderate but significant affected the TCRB CDR3s of Type 1 diabetes patients in all four CD4+ subsets.

The CDR3 covers 15 residues. From germline, CDR1 is SGHNT and CDR2 YYREEE (reference sequence). The germline V and J ends were trimmed by 1 base and 4 bases, with 11 bases remaining between them. The source is a young woman with type 1 diabetes. The specimen sequenced was central memory CD4+ T cells from blood. The chain is built from TRBV5-4 and TRBJ1-4, with D possibly matching TRBD1 (5 bases). The CDR3 DNA sequence: TGTGCCAGCAGCTTGTCTGCCGGGGGTAATGAAAAACTGTTTTTT. Translation gives CASSLSAGGNEKLFF. Based on the CDR3 plus reference TRBV5-4 and TRBJ1-4, the full variable domain is ETGVTQSPTHLIKTRGQQVTLRCSSQSGHNTVSWYQQALGQGPQFIFQYYREEENGRGNFPPRFSGLQFPNYSSELNVNALELDDSALYLCASSLSAGGNEKLFFGSGTQLSVL.